This section outlines one T cell receptor beta chain sequence together with its context. Its antigen remains unknown. Per germline, CDR1 LNHNV and CDR2 YYDKDF (reference sequence). This CDR3 has 14 amino acids. Trimming took 4 bases from V and 1 from J, leaving 11 bases between them. This sample was included in a study of long-term antiretroviral therapy in people with HIV. General study results and limits: Despite increasing after ART, diversity remained lower than that of transplant donor controls.

At the survey level, the v3.0 immunoSEQ assay was run. Clones were read by immunoSEQ multiplex PCR, and TCRdb kept only the in-frame ones, dropping some. The table has about 30,000 clones, almost 95% seen once. The sample here was unsorted PBMCs, taken around 7.4 years after starting antiretroviral therapy. V is TRBV15 and J is TRBJ2-7; perhaps TRBD2 as D (6 bases). The receptor was derived from a man between 50 and 59 years old with HIV. CDR3 protein: CATSTDRGSYEQYF. CDR3 bases: TGTGCCACCAGCACAGACCGGGGGTCCTACGAGCAGTACTTC.